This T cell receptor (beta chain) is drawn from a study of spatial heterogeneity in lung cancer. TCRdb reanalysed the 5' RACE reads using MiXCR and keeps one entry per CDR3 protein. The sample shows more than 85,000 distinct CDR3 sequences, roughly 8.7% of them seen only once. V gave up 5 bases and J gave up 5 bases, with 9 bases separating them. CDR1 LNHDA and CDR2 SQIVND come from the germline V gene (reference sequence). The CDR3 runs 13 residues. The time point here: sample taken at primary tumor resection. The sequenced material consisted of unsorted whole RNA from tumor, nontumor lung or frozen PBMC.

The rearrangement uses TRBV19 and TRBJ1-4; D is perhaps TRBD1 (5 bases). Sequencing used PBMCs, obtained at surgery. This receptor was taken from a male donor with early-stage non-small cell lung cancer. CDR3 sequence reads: CASSFRQNEKLFF. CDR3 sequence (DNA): TGTGCCAGTAGTTTTCGACAGAATGAAAAACTGTTTTTT.